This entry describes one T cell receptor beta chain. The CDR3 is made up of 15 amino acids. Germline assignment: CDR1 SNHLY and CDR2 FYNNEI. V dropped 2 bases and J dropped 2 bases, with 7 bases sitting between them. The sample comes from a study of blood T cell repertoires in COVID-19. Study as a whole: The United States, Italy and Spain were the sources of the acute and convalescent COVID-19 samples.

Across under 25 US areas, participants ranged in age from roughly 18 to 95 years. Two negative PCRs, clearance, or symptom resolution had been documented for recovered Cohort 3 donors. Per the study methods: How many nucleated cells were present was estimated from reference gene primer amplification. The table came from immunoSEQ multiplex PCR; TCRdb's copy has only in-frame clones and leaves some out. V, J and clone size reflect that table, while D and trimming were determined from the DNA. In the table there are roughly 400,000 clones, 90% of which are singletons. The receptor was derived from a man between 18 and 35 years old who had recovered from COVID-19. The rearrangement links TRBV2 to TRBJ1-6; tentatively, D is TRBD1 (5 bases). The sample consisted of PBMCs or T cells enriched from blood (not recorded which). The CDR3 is CASSEQGPYNSPLHF. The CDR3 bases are TGTGCCAGCAGTGAACAGGGCCCCTATAATTCACCCCTCCACTTT.